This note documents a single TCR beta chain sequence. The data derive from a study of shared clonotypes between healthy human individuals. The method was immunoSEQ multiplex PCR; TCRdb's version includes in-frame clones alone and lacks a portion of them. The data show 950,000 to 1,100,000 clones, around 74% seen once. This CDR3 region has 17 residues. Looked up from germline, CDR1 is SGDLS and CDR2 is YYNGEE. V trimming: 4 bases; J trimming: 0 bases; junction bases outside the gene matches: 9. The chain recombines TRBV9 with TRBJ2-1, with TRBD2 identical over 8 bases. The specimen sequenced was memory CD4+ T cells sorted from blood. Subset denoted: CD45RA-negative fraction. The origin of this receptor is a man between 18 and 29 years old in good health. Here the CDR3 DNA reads TGTGCCAGCAGCCTCGGGGGGGCGCAGAGCTCCTACAATGAGCAGTTCTTC. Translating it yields CASSLGGAQSSYNEQFF.